Listed below are T cell receptor beta chains from one sample, sequenced in a study of cytomegalovirus exposure and HLA in healthy donors. Assay used: immunoSEQ multiplex PCR; TCRdb lists only in-frame clones, some missing. The profile shows some 130,000 clones, approximately 80% of them singletons. The sample consisted of PBMCs. The receptors come from a man between 18 and 35 years old in good health and CMV-seronegative. The CDR3 runs from the conserved cysteine through the conserved F or W. Fields, in order: CDR3 protein, CDR3 DNA, V gene, CDR3 length, D gene, clone size, J gene. A D gene is named only where the DNA matches it firmly. Clone size appears in some rows only: once, few, many, or a class for an expanded clone.

CDR3 protein: CASSLGETQYF
CDR3 DNA: TGTGCCAGCTCCCTCGGGGAGACCCAGTACTTC
V gene: TRBV6-5
CDR3 length: 11
D gene: -
clone size: once
J gene: TRBJ2-5

CDR3 protein: CASSQLSGGYGYTF
CDR3 DNA: TGTGCCAGCAGCCAATTATCGGGTGGCTATGGCTACACCTTC
V gene: TRBV16
CDR3 length: 14
D gene: -
clone size: -
J gene: TRBJ1-2

CDR3 protein: CASSRAGDQPQHF
CDR3 DNA: TGTGCCAGCAGTCGTGCAGGGGATCAGCCCCAGCATTTT
V gene: TRBV6-5
CDR3 length: 13
D gene: -
clone size: -
J gene: TRBJ1-5

CDR3 protein: CASSPQWEGARGYTF
CDR3 DNA: TGTGCCAGCAGTCCTCAGTGGGAGGGTGCGCGCGGCTACACCTTC
V gene: TRBV27
CDR3 length: 15
D gene: -
clone size: -
J gene: TRBJ1-2

CDR3 protein: CASSKTDRRLNTEAFF
CDR3 DNA: TGTGCCAGCAGCAAAACAGACAGGAGACTAAACACTGAAGCTTTCTTT
V gene: TRBV7-8
CDR3 length: 16
D gene: -
clone size: -
J gene: TRBJ1-1

CDR3 protein: CASSILPWDSEAFF
CDR3 DNA: TGTGCCAGTAGTATCCTCCCCTGGGACAGTGAAGCTTTCTTT
V gene: TRBV19
CDR3 length: 14
D gene: TRBD1
clone size: -
J gene: TRBJ1-1

CDR3 protein: CASSQDRNRGLGEAFF
CDR3 DNA: TGTGCCAGCAGCCAAGATAGAAACAGGGGGCTGGGTGAAGCTTTCTTT
V gene: TRBV4-2
CDR3 length: 16
D gene: TRBD1
clone size: -
J gene: TRBJ1-1

CDR3 protein: CASSVAGTAYQETQYF
CDR3 DNA: TGTGCCAGCAGCGTAGCTGGGACAGCATACCAAGAGACCCAGTACTTC
V gene: TRBV9
CDR3 length: 16
D gene: TRBD1
clone size: -
J gene: TRBJ2-5

CDR3 protein: CASSSLAGGTDTQYF
CDR3 DNA: TGTGCCAGCAGCTCCCTAGCGGGAGGCACAGATACGCAGTATTTT
V gene: TRBV5-8
CDR3 length: 15
D gene: TRBD2
clone size: -
J gene: TRBJ2-3

CDR3 protein: CSVEDLSLAKETQYF
CDR3 DNA: TGCAGCGTTGAAGATCTATCACTAGCTAAAGAGACCCAGTACTTC
V gene: TRBV29-1
CDR3 length: 15
D gene: -
clone size: -
J gene: TRBJ2-5

CDR3 protein: CASSLMAALDTQYF
CDR3 DNA: TGTGCCAGCAGCTTGATGGCGGCGCTGGATACGCAGTATTTT
V gene: TRBV7-9
CDR3 length: 14
D gene: -
clone size: once
J gene: TRBJ2-3

CDR3 protein: CASSYTGGRITGELFF
CDR3 DNA: TGTGCCAGCAGTTACACAGGGGGGCGTATTACCGGGGAGCTGTTTTTT
V gene: TRBV7-2
CDR3 length: 16
D gene: TRBD1
clone size: -
J gene: TRBJ2-2

CDR3 protein: CASSRETGGKVDTQYF
CDR3 DNA: TGTGCCAGCAGCCGAGAGACAGGCGGCAAAGTGGATACGCAGTATTTT
V gene: TRBV9
CDR3 length: 16
D gene: -
clone size: -
J gene: TRBJ2-3

CDR3 protein: CASIPGSNRGTGELFF
CDR3 DNA: TGTGCCAGCATCCCCGGGTCAAACAGGGGCACCGGGGAGCTGTTTTTT
V gene: TRBV28
CDR3 length: 16
D gene: TRBD1
clone size: -
J gene: TRBJ2-2

CDR3 protein: CSVGEGLAVYF
CDR3 DNA: TGCAGCGTTGGGGAAGGACTAGCTGTATACTTC
V gene: TRBV29-1
CDR3 length: 11
D gene: TRBD2
clone size: -
J gene: TRBJ2-5

CDR3 protein: CASSPPSGGGLRTEAFF
CDR3 DNA: TGTGCCAGCTCACCACCCTCAGGGGGCGGATTGCGGACTGAAGCTTTCTTT
V gene: TRBV18
CDR3 length: 17
D gene: TRBD1
clone size: once
J gene: TRBJ1-1

CDR3 protein: CASSVAQTYNEQFF
CDR3 DNA: TGTGCCAGCAGCGTAGCTCAGACCTACAATGAGCAGTTCTTC
V gene: TRBV9
CDR3 length: 14
D gene: -
clone size: few
J gene: TRBJ2-1

CDR3 protein: CSASSGSRLFF
CDR3 DNA: TGCAGTGCTAGTAGCGGGAGCCGGCTGTTCTTC
V gene: TRBV20-1
CDR3 length: 11
D gene: TRBD2
clone size: -
J gene: TRBJ2-1

CDR3 protein: CASSIYSGSAFF
CDR3 DNA: TGTGCCAGTAGTATTTATTCGGGATCTGCTTTCTTT
V gene: TRBV19
CDR3 length: 12
D gene: -
clone size: -
J gene: TRBJ1-1